The 13 T cell receptor beta chains below come from one sample, sequenced in a study of cytomegalovirus exposure and HLA in healthy donors. PCR involved 60 Vbeta and 13 Jbeta primers. Profiling relied on immunoSEQ multiplex PCR, and the TCRdb table lists in-frame clones only, not all of them. The table shows approximately 130,000 clones, with over 70% occurring only once. The specimen sequenced was PBMCs. The receptors were gathered from a woman aged 40 to 50 in good health and CMV-seronegative.

The V call is TRBV6-5, the J call TRBJ2-7, with 8 bases aligning to TRBD2. The V and J ends lost 6 bases and 3 bases, in that order; junction bases with no gene match: 10. Looked up from germline, CDR1 is MNHEY and CDR2 is SVGAGI. This CDR3 has 15 residues. The CDR3 is CASSPGGGRVYEQYF. CDR3 sequence (DNA): TGTGCCAGCAGCCCGGGGGGGGGAAGAGTCTACGAGCAGTACTTC.

Points on this clone: Sequence at one end of the junction differs from germline and may be a read error. The chain recombines TRBV5-5 with TRBJ1-4; 7 bases agree with TRBD1. Looked up from germline, CDR1 is SGHKS and CDR2 is YYEKEE (reference sequence). This CDR3 has 12 residues. CDR3 in amino acids: CASSLAWGQLDF. The CDR3 nucleotides are TGTGCCAGCAGCTTGGCGTGGGGACAGCTTGATTTT.

This sequence joins TRBV4-2 and TRBJ2-5; 10 positions match TRBD2. The J call may be wrong; the DNA end is better matched by TRBJ2-7. CDR3 length: 16 amino acids. CDR1 is LGHNA, CDR2 YNFKEQ, per germline. In DNA form, the CDR3 reads TGTGCCAGCAGCCCCGACGGAGCGGGAGGGCCCTACGAGCAGTACTTC. This encodes CASSPDGAGGPYEQYF.

J is TRBJ1-5 and V is TRBV28; possibly TRBD1 for D (6 bases). From germline, CDR1 is MDHEN and CDR2 SYDVKM. The CDR3 has 14 amino acids. Trimming stripped 5 bases from V and 4 bases from J, with 12 bases between. The CDR3 coding sequence is TGTGCCAGCAGTAGGGCAGGGGCGAATCAGCCCCAGCATTTT. Its translation is CASSRAGANQPQHF.

This chain connects TRBV15 to TRBJ1-5; 7 bases agree with TRBD1. The J segment lost 6 bases and the V segment lost 6 bases, leaving 5 bases of the junction unmatched. The CDR3 length is 13 residues. The germline V gene encodes CDR1 LNHNV and CDR2 YYDKDF (reference sequence). In nucleotides, the CDR3 is TGTGCCACCAGAAGACAGGGTGCTCAGCCCCAGCATTTT. Residues: CATRRQGAQPQHF.

This clone was seen just once. The J gene is TRBJ1-1, the V gene TRBV7-2; D perhaps matches TRBD1 (5 bases). CDR1 and CDR2 (germline): SGHTA, FQGNSA. This CDR3 has 14 amino acids. The germline V and J ends were trimmed by 5 bases and 1 base, with 11 bases remaining between them. Written as DNA, the CDR3 is TGTGCCAGCAGCCCGCAGGGTAGGAACACTGAAGCTTTCTTT. Residues: CASSPQGRNTEAFF.

The count of this clone is one. The chain carries TRBV9 and TRBJ2-2; D gene ambiguous. The CDR3 contains 15 residues. V gave up 0 bases and J gave up 0 bases, with 6 bases separating them. Germline CDR1 and CDR2: SGDLS and YYNGEE. The chain's CDR3 is CASSVETSNTGELFF. CDR3 DNA sequence: TGTGCCAGCAGCGTAGAAACATCGAACACCGGGGAGCTGTTTTTT.

This clone was detected only a few times. V usage is TRBV10-3 and J usage is TRBJ2-5; 10 nucleotides align to TRBD1. The CDR3 loop spans 14 amino acids. Germline CDR1 ENHRY, CDR2 SYGVKD. The junction had 7 bases not matched to a gene; V was cut back by 7 bases and J by 5 bases. In nucleotides, the CDR3 is TGTGCCATCAACCCGGGACAGGGGTTCGAGACCCAGTACTTC. Protein sequence: CAINPGQGFETQYF.

V gene TRBV11-2 combines with J gene TRBJ2-3; D is uncertain. Per the germline V gene, CDR1 is SGHAT and CDR2 is FQNNGV. This CDR3 has 14 residues. The ends were cut back, 1 base at V and 2 bases at J, with 7 bases in the middle. CDR3 protein: CASSLGYNTDTQYF. CDR3 bases: TGTGCCAGCAGCTTAGGTTACAACACAGATACGCAGTATTTT.

The chain is built from TRBV6-1 and TRBJ2-3, with 14 positions matching TRBD2. This CDR3 has 15 residues. The V gene's germline CDR1 is MNHNS and CDR2 SASEGT. V shed 7 bases and J 4 bases; nucleotides not matched to a gene: 4. CDR3 sequence (DNA): TGTGCCAGCACCCTGACTAGCGGGGGGGCAGATACGCAGTATTTT. Translating gives CASTLTSGGADTQYF.

The chain employs TRBV7-9 and TRBJ2-1, with D possibly matching TRBD2 (5 bases). The CDR3 is 16 residues long. Trimming cost V 0 bases and J 0 bases, with 9 bases left between them. Germline CDR1 reads SEHNR; CDR2 reads FQNEAQ (reference sequence). The CDR3 nucleotides are TGTGCCAGCAGCTTAGCTGGGGAGAGCTCCTACAATGAGCAGTTCTTC. Protein product: CASSLAGESSYNEQFF.

This clone showed up just a few times. The chain combines TRBV6-6 with TRBJ2-7; 13 positions agree with TRBD2. This CDR3 has 12 residues. The J segment lost 11 bases and the V segment lost 4 bases, leaving 2 bases of the junction unmatched. Looked up from germline, CDR1 is MNHNY and CDR2 is SVGAGI (reference sequence). The CDR3 loop reads CASSSTSGGKYF. Here the CDR3 DNA reads TGTGCCAGCAGTTCGACTAGCGGGGGGAAGTACTTC.

V gene TRBV5-6 combines with J gene TRBJ1-1, with D unclear. Trimming shortened V by 1 base and J by 2 bases, and 18 bases separated the two germline ends. Germline-derived CDR1 and CDR2 are SGHDT and YYEEEE. CDR3 size: 17 residues. CDR3 protein: CASSLPGSLRQNTEAFF. Written as DNA, the CDR3 is TGTGCCAGCAGCTTGCCAGGTAGTCTTCGGCAAAACACTGAAGCTTTCTTT.